This paragraph reports one T cell receptor (beta chain). The assay was immunoSEQ multiplex PCR, and TCRdb's table has in-frame clones only and misses some. This sample yields about 130,000 clones, of which about 91% are seen a single time; about 2.1% belongs to the top ten. The CDR3 has 14 amino acids. The ends lost 5 bases at V and 8 bases at J; junction bases unmatched: 6. Germline V gene sequence: CDR1 MNHEY, CDR2 SVGEGT. These data come from a study of T cell responses to AZD1222 COVID-19 vaccine. The source is an adult in good health. This sample comprised peripheral blood, obtained on day 0 of AZD1222 vaccination. This rearrangement joins TRBV6-2 or TRBV6-3 to TRBJ2-1, with TRBD2 identical over 10 bases. The CDR3 sequence is CASSRAGGYYEQFF. Here the CDR3 DNA reads TGTGCCAGCAGTCGAGCGGGGGGGTACTATGAGCAGTTCTTC.